This T cell receptor beta chain appears in the sequencing data of a study of long-term antiretroviral therapy in people with HIV. CDR1 and CDR2 from the germline V gene are MNHNY and SVGAGI (reference sequence). CDR3 size: 16 residues. Trimming left V 0 bases short and J 5 bases short, with 13 bases between. With survey level as its setting, the immunoSEQ assay was v3.0. The table came from immunoSEQ multiplex PCR; TCRdb's copy has only in-frame clones and leaves some out. Here the sample spans about 35,000 clones, approximately 85% being singletons. The chain is built from TRBV6-6 and TRBJ1-4; no firm D call. The sample consisted of unsorted PBMCs, taken 2.2 years after starting antiretroviral therapy. The sequence was obtained from a man younger than 35 with HIV. This CDR3 reads CASSYSPDDPNEKLFF. The CDR3 DNA is TGTGCCAGCAGTTACTCACCGGACGATCCAAATGAAAAACTGTTTTTT.